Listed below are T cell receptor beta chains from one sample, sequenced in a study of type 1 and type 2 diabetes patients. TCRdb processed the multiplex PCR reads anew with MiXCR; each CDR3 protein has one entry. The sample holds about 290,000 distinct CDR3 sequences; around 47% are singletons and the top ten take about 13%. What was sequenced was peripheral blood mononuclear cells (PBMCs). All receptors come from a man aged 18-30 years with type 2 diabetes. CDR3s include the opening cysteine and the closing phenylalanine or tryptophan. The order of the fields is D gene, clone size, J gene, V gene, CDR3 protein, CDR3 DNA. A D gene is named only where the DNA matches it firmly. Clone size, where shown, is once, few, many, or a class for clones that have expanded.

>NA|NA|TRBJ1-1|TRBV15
CATSRDRRNAEAFF
TGTGCCACCAGCAGAGATCGGAGGAACGCTGAAGCTTTCTTT
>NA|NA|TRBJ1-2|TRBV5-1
CASSLVLGLDYGYTF
TGCGCCAGCAGCTTGGTTTTAGGTCTGGACTATGGCTACACCTTC
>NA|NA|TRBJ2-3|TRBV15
CATSRGDSGTDTRYF
TGTGCCACCAGCAGAGGGGATAGCGGAACAGATACGCGGTATTTT
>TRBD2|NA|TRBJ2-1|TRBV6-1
CASSWTSAYNEQFF
TGTGCCAGCAGTTGGACTAGCGCCTACAATGAGCAGTTCTTC
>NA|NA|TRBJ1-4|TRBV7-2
CASTPTGLGEKLFF
TGTGCCAGCACCCCGACAGGACTGGGTGAAAAACTGTTTTTT
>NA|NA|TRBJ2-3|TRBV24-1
CATSDFGNTQYF
TGTGCCACCAGTGATTTTGGGAATACGCAGTATTTT
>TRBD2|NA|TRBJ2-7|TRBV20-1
CSTLGAGAYEQYF
TGCAGTACCCTCGGGGCGGGAGCCTACGAGCAGTACTTC
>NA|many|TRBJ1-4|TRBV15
CATSGIDWRDEKLFF
TGTGCCACCAGCGGGATTGATTGGAGGGATGAAAAACTGTTTTTT
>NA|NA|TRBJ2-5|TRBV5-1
CASRESAQETQYF
TGCGCCAGCAGGGAGTCAGCTCAAGAGACCCAGTACTTC
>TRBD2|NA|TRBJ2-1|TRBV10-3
CAISEVGRDYNKQFF
TGTGCCATCAGTGAAGTCGGGAGGGATTACAATAAGCAGTTCTTC
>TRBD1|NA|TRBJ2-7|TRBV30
CAWRDRDRGAHEQYF
TGTGCCTGGCGGGACCGGGACAGGGGAGCCCACGAGCAGTACTTC
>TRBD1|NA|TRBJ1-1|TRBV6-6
CASSYYRDSQNTEAFF
TGTGCCAGCAGCTACTATAGGGACAGCCAGAACACTGAAGCTTTCTTT
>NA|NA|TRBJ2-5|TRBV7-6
CASSLDRVETQYF
TGTGCCAGCAGCTTAGACAGGGTAGAGACCCAGTACTTC
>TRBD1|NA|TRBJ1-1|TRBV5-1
CASSLQDRTTEAFF
TGCGCCAGCAGCCTTCAGGACAGGACGACTGAAGCTTTCTTT
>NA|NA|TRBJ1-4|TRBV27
CASSPRPREKLFF
TGTGCCAGCAGCCCTAGACCTCGGGAAAAACTGTTTTTT
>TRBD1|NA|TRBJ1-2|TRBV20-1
CSPDRGYTF
TGCAGTCCCGACAGGGGATACACCTTC
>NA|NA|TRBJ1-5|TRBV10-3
CAISESTGVGQPQHF
TGTGCCATCAGTGAGTCAACTGGGGTCGGTCAGCCCCAGCATTTT
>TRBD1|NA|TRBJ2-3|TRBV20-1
CSARDPGQGPTDTQYF
TGCAGTGCTAGAGATCCGGGACAGGGACCCACAGATACGCAGTATTTT
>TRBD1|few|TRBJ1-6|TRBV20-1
CSAAGTVNYNSPLHF
TGCAGTGCAGCCGGGACAGTTAACTATAATTCACCCCTCCACTTT
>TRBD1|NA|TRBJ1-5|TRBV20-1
CSARDRGQGGNQPQHF
TGCAGTGCTAGAGATAGGGGACAGGGAGGCAATCAGCCCCAGCATTTT
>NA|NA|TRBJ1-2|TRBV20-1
CSANPHWTQYGYTF
TGCAGTGCTAACCCGCATTGGACCCAGTATGGCTACACCTTC
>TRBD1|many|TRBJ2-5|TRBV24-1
CATSDLRGQGRETQYF
TGTGCCACCAGTGATTTGCGAGGACAGGGAAGGGAGACCCAGTACTTC
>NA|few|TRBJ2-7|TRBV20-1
CSAGRGYEQYF
TGCAGTGCTGGACGGGGCTACGAGCAGTACTTC
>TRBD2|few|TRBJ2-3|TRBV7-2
CASSSWTSGGVDTDTQYF
TGTGCCAGCAGCTCCTGGACTAGCGGGGGGGTAGACACAGATACGCAGTATTTT
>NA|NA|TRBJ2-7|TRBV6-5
CASAAGSEQYF
TGTGCCAGCGCCGCGGGGTCCGAGCAGTACTTC
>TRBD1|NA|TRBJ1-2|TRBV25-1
CASSQRDSNYGYTF
TGTGCCAGCAGCCAGAGGGACAGCAACTATGGCTACACCTTC
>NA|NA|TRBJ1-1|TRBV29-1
CSVEVSPPEAFF
TGCAGCGTTGAAGTGAGCCCCCCAGAAGCTTTCTTT
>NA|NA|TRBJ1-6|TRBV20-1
CSASTRRTNSPLHF
TGCAGTGCTAGCACGCGACGGACGAATTCACCCCTCCACTTT
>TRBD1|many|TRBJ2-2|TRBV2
CASRTGTNTGELFF
TGTGCCAGCAGGACAGGGACCAACACCGGGGAGCTGTTTTTT
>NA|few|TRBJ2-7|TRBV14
CASSPRRTPRHEQYF
TGTGCCAGCAGCCCACGGCGGACTCCGAGACACGAGCAGTACTTC
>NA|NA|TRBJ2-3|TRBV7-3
CASSLRGSSTDTQYF
TGTGCCAGCAGCTTAAGAGGATCTAGCACAGATACGCAGTATTTT
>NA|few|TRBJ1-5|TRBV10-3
CAIRGASNQPQHF
TGTGCCATCAGGGGGGCTAGCAATCAGCCCCAGCATTTT
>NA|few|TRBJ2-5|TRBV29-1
CSVEDDLETQYF
TGCAGCGTTGAAGATGATTTGGAGACCCAGTACTTC
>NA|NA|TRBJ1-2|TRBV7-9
CASSSTGGNYGYTF
TGTGCCAGCAGCTCCACCGGGGGAAACTATGGCTACACCTTC
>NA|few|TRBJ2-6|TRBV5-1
CASSSEDGSGANVLTF
TGCGCCAGCAGCTCGGAAGACGGATCTGGGGCCAACGTCCTGACTTTC
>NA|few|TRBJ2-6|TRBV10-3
CASRTAGANVLTF
TGTGCCAGCAGAACGGCTGGGGCCAACGTCCTGACTTTC
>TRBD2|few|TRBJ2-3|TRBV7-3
CASSLLAGVTDTQYF
TGTGCCAGCAGCTTACTAGCGGGCGTCACAGATACGCAGTATTTT
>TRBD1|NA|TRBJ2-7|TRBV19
CASSGQGWFEQYF
TGTGCCAGTAGTGGACAGGGGTGGTTCGAGCAGTACTTC
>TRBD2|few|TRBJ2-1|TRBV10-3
CAISESTGLAGGNEQFF
TGTGCCATCAGTGAGTCTACGGGACTAGCGGGAGGGAATGAGCAGTTCTTC
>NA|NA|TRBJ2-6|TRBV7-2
CASSFRGSGANVLTF
TGTGCCAGCAGCTTTCGGGGCTCTGGGGCCAACGTCCTGACTTTC
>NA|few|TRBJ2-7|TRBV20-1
CSARGSGYEQYF
TGCAGTGCTAGAGGGAGTGGCTACGAGCAGTACTTC
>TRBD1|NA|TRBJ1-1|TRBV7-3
CASSAQGDEAFF
TGTGCCAGCAGCGCGCAGGGGGATGAAGCTTTCTTT
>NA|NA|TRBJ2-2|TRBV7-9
CASVPPGPQVGELFF
TGTGCCAGCGTACCCCCAGGGCCACAAGTCGGGGAGCTGTTTTTT
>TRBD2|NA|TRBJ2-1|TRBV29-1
CSAPRSREGQFF
TGCAGCGCACCAAGATCCAGGGAGGGGCAGTTCTTC
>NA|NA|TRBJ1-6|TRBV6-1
CASSDRLENSPLHF
TGTGCCAGCAGCGACAGGTTGGAGAATTCACCCCTCCACTTT
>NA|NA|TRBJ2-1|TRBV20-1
CSARGPAASSYNEQFF
TGCAGTGCTAGAGGTCCAGCGGCGAGCTCCTACAATGAGCAGTTCTTC
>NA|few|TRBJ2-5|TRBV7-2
CASSLEGPQETQYF
TGTGCCAGCAGCTTAGAGGGGCCCCAAGAGACCCAGTACTTC
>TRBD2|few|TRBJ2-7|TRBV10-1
CASSGLAGEQYF
TGCGCCAGCAGTGGACTAGCGGGGGAGCAGTACTTC
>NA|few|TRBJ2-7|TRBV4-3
CASSQDVGRGSYEQYF
TGCGCCAGCAGCCAAGATGTCGGGCGGGGCAGCTACGAGCAGTACTTC
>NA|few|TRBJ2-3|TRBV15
CATSREQGTDTQYF
TGTGCCACCAGCAGAGAACAGGGCACAGATACGCAGTATTTT
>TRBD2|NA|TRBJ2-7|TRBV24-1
CASSAGGLSYEQYF
TGTGCCAGCTCAGCGGGAGGACTTTCCTACGAGCAGTACTTC
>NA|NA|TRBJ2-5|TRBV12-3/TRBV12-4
CASAGQQETQYF
TGTGCTAGTGCGGGACAGCAAGAGACCCAGTACTTC
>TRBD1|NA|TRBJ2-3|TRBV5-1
CASREDRDTDTQYF
TGCGCCAGCAGAGAGGACAGGGACACAGATACGCAGTATTTT
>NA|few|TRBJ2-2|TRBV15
CATSRNPPGELFF
TGTGCCACCAGCAGAAACCCACCCGGGGAGCTGTTTTTT
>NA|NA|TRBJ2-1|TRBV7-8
CASSWAGGAELRQFF
TGTGCCAGCAGCTGGGCAGGGGGGGCCGAGCTCCGGCAGTTCTTC